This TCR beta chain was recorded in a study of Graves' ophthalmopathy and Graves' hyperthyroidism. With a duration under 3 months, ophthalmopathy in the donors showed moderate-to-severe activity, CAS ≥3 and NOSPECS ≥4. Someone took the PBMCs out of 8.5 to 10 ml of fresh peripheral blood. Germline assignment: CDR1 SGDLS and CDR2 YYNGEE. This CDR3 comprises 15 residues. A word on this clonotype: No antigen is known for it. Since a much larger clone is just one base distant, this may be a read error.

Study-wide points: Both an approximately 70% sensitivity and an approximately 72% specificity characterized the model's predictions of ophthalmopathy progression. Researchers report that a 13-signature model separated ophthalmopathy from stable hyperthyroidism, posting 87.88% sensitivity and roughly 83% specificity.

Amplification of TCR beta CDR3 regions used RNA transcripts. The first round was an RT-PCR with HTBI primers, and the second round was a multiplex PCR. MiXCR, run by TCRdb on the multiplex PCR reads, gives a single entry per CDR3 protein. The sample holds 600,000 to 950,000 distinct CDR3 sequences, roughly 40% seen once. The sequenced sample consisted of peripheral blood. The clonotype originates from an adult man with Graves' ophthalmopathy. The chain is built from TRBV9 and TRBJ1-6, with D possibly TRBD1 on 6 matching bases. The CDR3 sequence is CASSVDQGRNSPFHF. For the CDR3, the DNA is TGTGCCAGCAGCGTAGATCAGGGGAGAAATTCACCCTTCCACTTT.